The subject of this entry is one T cell receptor beta chain. Source study methods: Estimation of nucleated cell counts was performed using reference gene primer amplification. Sequenced by immunoSEQ multiplex PCR; TCRdb stores in-frame clones only, minus some. For V, J and clone size, that table is used; D and trimming come from the DNA. The data hold roughly 68,000 clones, with more than 85% observed a single time. The CDR3 contains 14 residues. The V segment lost 6 bases and the J segment 0 bases; nucleotides outside the gene matches: 5. The germline gives CDR1 MNHEY, CDR2 SVGAGI. The sample is drawn from a study of blood T cell repertoires in COVID-19. Whole-study context: T cells, B-cell-depleted T cells, or PBMCs supplied cDNA or gDNA.

The rearrangement joins TRBV6-5 to TRBJ2-7, with 7 bases that match TRBD1. The sequence was collected from a middle-aged man with COVID-19, enrolled during active disease. The sample consisted of peripheral blood. The CDR3 coding sequence is TGTGCCAGCAGACCGACAGGGAGCTCCTACGAGCAGTACTTC. This gives the protein CASRPTGSSYEQYF.